The 5 T cell receptor beta chains below all came from one sample that was sequenced in a study of T-cell memory formation after mild COVID-19. TCRdb reprocessed the 5' RACE reads via MiXCR and lists one record per CDR3 protein. Among fewer than 500,000 distinct CDR3 sequences, roughly 25% were seen once, and the ten largest hold about an eighth. The sample taken for sequencing was PBMCs or a T cell subset sorted from them (not recorded which). The receptors originated from an adult woman who had mild COVID-19 (a few samples of this study predate the infection). Cell type and time point are not known.

The gene calls are TRBV18 and TRBJ2-3, with a weak D call TRBD2 (6 bases). Germline lookup yields CDR1 KGHSH and CDR2 LQKENI. V lost 0 bases and J 2 bases, leaving 12 bases between the germline ends. The CDR3 is made up of 16 amino acids. CDR3 loop: CASSPPSAGTTDTQYF. DNA of the CDR3: TGTGCCAGCTCACCACCGTCGGCGGGAACCACAGATACGCAGTATTTT.

A few counts support this clonotype. The chain carries TRBV7-2 and TRBJ2-3, with D tentatively TRBD2 (6 bases). The V end was cut by 8 bases, the J end by 5 bases, with 17 bases between. The germline V gene has CDR1 SGHTA and CDR2 FQGNSA. CDR3 length equals 14 residues. The CDR3 nucleotides read TGTGCCAGCCCGTGGCCGGGAGCAGAAGATACGCAGTATTTT. The encoded protein is CASPWPGAEDTQYF.

This rearrangement joins TRBV12-3 or TRBV12-4 to TRBJ1-2; tentatively, D is TRBD1 (6 bases). Trimming left V 6 bases short and J 3 bases short, with 11 bases between. This CDR3 contains 13 residues. CDR3 sequence reads: CASSDRIYYGYTF. The CDR3 DNA is TGTGCCAGCAGCGACAGGATTTACTATGGCTACACCTTC.

The DNA of the CDR3 is TGTGCCAGCAGTTATAGCAGGTCCTACAATGAGCAGTTCTTC. Translated: CASSYSRSYNEQFF. The chain employs TRBV6-5 and TRBJ2-1; D gene unclear. The CDR3 consists of 14 residues. Per the germline V gene, CDR1 is MNHEY and CDR2 is SVGAGI. The V and J ends lost 3 bases and 1 base respectively, with 7 bases between them.

This clonotype was seen a few times. The chain couples TRBV12-3 or TRBV12-4 to TRBJ1-4, with D possibly TRBD1 on 5 matching bases. Between the trimmed V and J ends, which lost 3 bases and 5 bases, there was a span of 7 bases. The CDR3 has 13 amino acids. CDR3 in amino acids: CASSFRQNEKLFF. CDR3 nucleotides: TGTGCCAGCAGTTTTCGACAGAATGAAAAACTGTTTTTT.